One sample yielded the 17 T cell receptor beta chains listed below, sequenced in a study of T cells in tuberculosis. TCRdb's table, derived via immunoSEQ multiplex PCR, lists solely in-frame clones and lacks some. The data show around 25,000 clones, around nine tenths seen once. Material for sequencing was PBMCs. The receptors were gathered from a donor aged 10-29 years with latent tuberculosis or without tuberculosis infection. Some clones in this sample may be carry-over from other donors' samples.

This chain joins TRBV12-5 and TRBJ2-3; the match to TRBD2 covers 9 bases. The CDR3 spans 15 residues. Germline V gene data show CDR1 as LGHNT and CDR2 as FRNRAP. V was clipped by 4 bases and J by 4 bases; unmatched bases: 6. DNA of the CDR3: TGTGCTAGTGGTTCCTCTGCGGGAGGGGCAGATACGCAGTATTTT. It specifies CASGSSAGGADTQYF.

The rearrangement joins TRBV5-1 to TRBJ1-4, with D tentatively TRBD1 (5 bases). The CDR3 runs 14 residues. Trimming removed 4 bases at V and 10 bases at J, with 17 bases between. The germline gives CDR1 SGHRS, CDR2 YFSETQ. CDR3 nucleotides: TGCGCCAGCAGCCCGGGGGGGACTTTCCTAAAACTGTTTTTT. Translation: CASSPGGTFLKLFF.

This clone was seen just once. V usage is TRBV7-8 and J usage is TRBJ2-1; the D gene is possibly TRBD2 (6 bases). The CDR3 runs 18 residues. Germline V gives CDR1 SGHVS, CDR2 FQNEAQ. Trimming pared 2 bases from V and 4 bases from J, leaving 21 bases between. The CDR3 loop reads CASSLSTDYQDYYNEQFF. CDR3 nucleotide sequence: TGTGCCAGCAGCTTATCTACGGACTATCAAGATTATTACAATGAGCAGTTCTTC. Full variable domain (rest looked up from reference TRBV7-8 and TRBJ2-1): GAGVSQSPRYKVAKRGQDVALRCDPISGHVSLFWYQQALGQGPEFLTYFQNEAQLDKSGLPSDRFFAERPEGSVSTLKIQRTQQEDSAVYLCASSLSTDYQDYYNEQFFGPGTRLTVL.

This chain connects TRBV6-5 to TRBJ1-3; TRBD1 is a possible D gene (6 bases). The germline gives CDR1 MNHEY, CDR2 SVGAGI. CDR3 length: 15 amino acids. Trimming removed 5 bases from V and 0 bases from J, with 11 bases in between. The CDR3 sequence: CASSRTVASGNTIYF. CDR3 coding DNA: TGTGCCAGCAGTAGGACAGTAGCCTCTGGAAACACCATATATTTT.

J is TRBJ1-3 and V is TRBV10-2; no firm D call. Germline V gene data show CDR1 as WSHSY and CDR2 as SAAADI. The CDR3 runs 13 residues. V dropped 3 bases and J dropped 8 bases, with 11 bases sitting between them. The CDR3 is CASSDSARDTIYF. CDR3 coding DNA: TGCGCCAGCAGTGACAGCGCGCGGGACACCATATATTTT.

The chain employs TRBV14 and TRBJ1-1; 7 bases line up with TRBD1. The CDR3 runs to 14 residues. Looked up from germline, CDR1 is SGHDN and CDR2 is FVKESK. The junction had 3 bases not matched to a gene; V was cut back by 2 bases and J by 3 bases. The CDR3 DNA reads as TGTGCCAGCAGCCAACAGGGGGTCTACACTGAAGCTTTCTTT. Translation: CASSQQGVYTEAFF.

In this sample, this clone turned up a few times. V is TRBV7-2 and J is TRBJ1-1; D is perhaps TRBD1 (6 bases). The CDR3 has 12 amino acids. Trimming shortened V by 4 bases and J by 11 bases, and 14 bases separated the two germline ends. The germline V gene encodes CDR1 SGHTA and CDR2 FQGNSA. CDR3 nucleotide sequence: TGTGCCAGCAGCTATGAGGGACATGAGGCTTTCTTT. This gives the protein CASSYEGHEAFF.

The chain recombines TRBV21-1 with TRBJ1-5. TRBV21-1 is a pseudogene. This CDR3 region has 16 residues. CDR3 in amino acids: CASSIDLHWHHQPQHF. In nucleotides, the CDR3 is TGTGCCAGCAGTATCGACTTACATTGGCATCATCAGCCCCAGCATTTT.

J is TRBJ2-3 and V is TRBV14; perhaps TRBD1 as D (6 bases). Looked up from germline, CDR1 is SGHDN and CDR2 is FVKESK. V lost 4 bases and J lost 1, with 21 bases in between. This CDR3 spans 18 amino acids. The CDR3 DNA follows: TGTGCCAGCAGCCTACTACAGGGAAAAGGTTTTGGCACAGATACGCAGTATTTT. Amino acid sequence: CASSLLQGKGFGTDTQYF.

The chain carries TRBV11-2 and TRBJ1-3; 10 bases agree with TRBD1. Germline CDR1 is SGHAT and CDR2 is FQNNGV. Germline trimming cut 7 bases from V and 4 bases from J; bases unmatched to any gene: 10. The CDR3 is made up of 16 amino acids. This CDR3 reads CASNPRDRGTGNTIYF. CDR3 DNA: TGTGCCAGCAACCCAAGGGACAGGGGAACGGGAAACACCATATATTTT.

The rearrangement uses TRBV18 and TRBJ1-2; 12 nucleotides agree with TRBD1. The CDR3 runs to 17 residues. Germline CDR1 and CDR2: KGHSH and LQKENI. The J segment lost 0 bases and the V segment lost 3 bases, leaving 5 bases of the junction unmatched. CDR3: CASSPGTGGTTNYGYTF. The CDR3 DNA reads as TGTGCCAGCTCACCGGGGACAGGGGGCACCACTAACTATGGCTACACCTTC.

This rearrangement joins TRBV19 to TRBJ2-7; weak D call: TRBD2 (6 bases). Per the germline V gene, CDR1 is LNHDA and CDR2 is SQIVND (reference sequence). V was clipped by 5 bases and J by 4 bases, with 6 bases between them. The CDR3 sequence is 11 residues long. Written as DNA, the CDR3 is TGTGCCAGTAGTGGGGGGTACGAGCAGTACTTC. Its translation is CASSGGYEQYF. Looking up the rest from reference TRBV19 and TRBJ2-7 gives the full variable domain: DGGITQSPKYLFRKEGQNVTLSCEQNLNHDAMYWYRQDPGQGLRLIYYSQIVNDFQKGDIAEGYSVSREKKESFPLTVTSAQKNPTAFYLCASSGGYEQYFGPGTRLTVT.

Only one count was recorded for this clone. The chain joins TRBV5-4 to TRBJ1-4; 9 nucleotides match TRBD1. Germline V gives CDR1 SGHNT, CDR2 YYREEE (reference sequence). V trimming: 4 bases; J trimming: 7 bases; junction bases outside the gene matches: 5. The CDR3 loop spans 14 amino acids. DNA of the CDR3: TGTGCCAGCAGCCCACGACAGGGGGGTGAAAAACTGTTTTTT. It encodes CASSPRQGGEKLFF.

This clone was observed a single time. This chain uses TRBV19 with TRBJ2-7, with 8 nucleotides matching TRBD2. Germline V gene sequence: CDR1 LNHDA, CDR2 SQIVND (reference sequence). After removal of 9 bases from V and 0 bases from J, the junction contained 4 bases not matched to a gene. The CDR3 runs 13 residues. CDR3 DNA sequence: TGTGCCAGCCGGGGGGGGAGCTCCTACGAGCAGTACTTC. This codes for CASRGGSSYEQYF.

This clone is a singleton in its sample. The chain has TRBV7-9 and TRBJ1-2; 9 bases match TRBD1. This CDR3 is built from 14 residues. Germline-derived CDR1 and CDR2 are SEHNR and FQNEAQ (reference sequence). Trimming cost V 5 bases and J 4 bases; bases outside gene matches: 5. The CDR3: CASSAGTGSYGYTF. DNA of the CDR3: TGTGCCAGCAGCGCCGGGACAGGGAGCTATGGCTACACCTTC.

The J gene is TRBJ1-6, the V gene TRBV10-3; 10 nucleotides line up with TRBD1. Germline trimming cut 2 bases from V and 15 bases from J; bases unmatched to any gene: 10. CDR3 length: 15 amino acids. The germline gives CDR1 ENHRY, CDR2 SYGVKD. The DNA of the CDR3 is TGTGCCATCAGTGAGCGAGAGGGACAGGGGAACCTCCTCCACTTT. Its protein product is CAISEREGQGNLLHF.

This clone was detected a few times. This chain connects TRBV27 to TRBJ2-1, with 7 nucleotides matching TRBD2. Trimming took 3 bases from V and 7 from J; bases not matched to a gene: 6. The CDR3 spans 14 residues. Germline-derived CDR1 and CDR2 are MNHEY and SMNVEV (reference sequence). Here the CDR3 DNA reads TGTGCCAGCAGTTTGTCCCTAGCGGTAAATGAGCAGTTCTTC. It translates to CASSLSLAVNEQFF.